Below, one T cell receptor beta chain is given with its context. Antigen unknown. PCR employed 60 Vbeta and 13 Jbeta primers. Assay: immunoSEQ multiplex PCR; the TCRdb copy retains only in-frame clones and omits some. Altogether about 85,000 clones are present, roughly 80% being singletons, with the ten largest covering about 34%. The CDR3 is made up of 15 amino acids. V was trimmed by 7 bases and J by 2 bases, leaving 20 bases between them. Germline CDR1 is GTSNPN and CDR2 is SVGIG (reference sequence). These data are taken from a study of cytomegalovirus exposure and HLA in healthy donors. General study findings and limits: In the analysis, some V segments, TRBV6-2 and TRBV6-3 included, were excluded as indistinguishable.

The sequence was obtained from a man aged 50 to 60 in good health and CMV-seropositive. The sequencing sample was made of PBMCs. V is TRBV30 and J is TRBJ2-5, with a possible D match to TRBD1 (6 bases). This CDR3 reads CASQGHSGRQETQYF. In nucleotides, the CDR3 is TGTGCCTCCCAGGGACACAGCGGAAGGCAAGAGACCCAGTACTTC.